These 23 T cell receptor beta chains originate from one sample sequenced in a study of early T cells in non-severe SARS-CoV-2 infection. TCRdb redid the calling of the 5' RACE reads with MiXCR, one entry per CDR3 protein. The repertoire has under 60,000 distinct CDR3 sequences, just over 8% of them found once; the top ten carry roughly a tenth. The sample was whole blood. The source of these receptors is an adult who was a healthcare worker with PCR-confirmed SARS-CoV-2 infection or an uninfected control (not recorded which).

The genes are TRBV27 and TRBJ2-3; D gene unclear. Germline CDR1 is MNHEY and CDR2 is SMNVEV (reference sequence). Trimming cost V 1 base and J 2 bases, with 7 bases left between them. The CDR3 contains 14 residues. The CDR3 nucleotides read TGTGCCAGCAGTTTATGGAGCCTCACAGATACGCAGTATTTT. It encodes CASSLWSLTDTQYF.

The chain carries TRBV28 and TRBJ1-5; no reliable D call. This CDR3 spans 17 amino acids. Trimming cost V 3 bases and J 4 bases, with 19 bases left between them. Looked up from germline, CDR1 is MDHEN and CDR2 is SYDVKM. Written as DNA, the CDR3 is TGTGCCAGCAGTTTGAGACCCCCGGGCCAGGCGAATCAGCCCCAGCATTTT. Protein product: CASSLRPPGQANQPQHF.

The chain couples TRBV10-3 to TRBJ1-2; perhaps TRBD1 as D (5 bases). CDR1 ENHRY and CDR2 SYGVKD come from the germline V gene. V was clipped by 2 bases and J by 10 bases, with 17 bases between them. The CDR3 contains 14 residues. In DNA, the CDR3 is TGTGCCATCAGTGAGCCCGGGGACCAAAGAAACTACACCTTC. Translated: CAISEPGDQRNYTF.

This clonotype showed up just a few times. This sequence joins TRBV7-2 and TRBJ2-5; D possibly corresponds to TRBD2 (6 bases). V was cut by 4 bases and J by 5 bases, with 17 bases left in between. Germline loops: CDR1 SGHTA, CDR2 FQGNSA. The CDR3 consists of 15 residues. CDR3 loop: CASSSLGTRGETQYF. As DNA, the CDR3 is TGTGCCAGCAGCTCATTGGGGACCCGGGGGGAGACCCAGTACTTC.

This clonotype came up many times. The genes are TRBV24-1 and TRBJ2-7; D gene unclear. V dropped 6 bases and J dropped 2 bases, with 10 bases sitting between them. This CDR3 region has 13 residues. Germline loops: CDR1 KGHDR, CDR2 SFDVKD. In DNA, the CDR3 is TGTGCCACCAGTTTCGGTGCTACCTACGAGCAGTACTTC. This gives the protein CATSFGATYEQYF.

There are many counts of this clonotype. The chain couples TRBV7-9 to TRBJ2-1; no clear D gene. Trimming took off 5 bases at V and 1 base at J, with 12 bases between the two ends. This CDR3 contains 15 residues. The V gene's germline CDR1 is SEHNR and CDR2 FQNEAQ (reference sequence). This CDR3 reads CASSPMVVSYNEQFF. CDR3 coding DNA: TGTGCCAGCAGCCCTATGGTGGTATCCTACAATGAGCAGTTCTTC.

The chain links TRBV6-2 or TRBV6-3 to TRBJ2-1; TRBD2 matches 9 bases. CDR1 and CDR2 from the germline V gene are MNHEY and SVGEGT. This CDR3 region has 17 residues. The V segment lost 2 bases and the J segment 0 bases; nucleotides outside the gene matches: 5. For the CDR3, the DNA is TGTGCCAGCAGTTACCTCCCTAGCGGGAACTCCTACAATGAGCAGTTCTTC. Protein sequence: CASSYLPSGNSYNEQFF.

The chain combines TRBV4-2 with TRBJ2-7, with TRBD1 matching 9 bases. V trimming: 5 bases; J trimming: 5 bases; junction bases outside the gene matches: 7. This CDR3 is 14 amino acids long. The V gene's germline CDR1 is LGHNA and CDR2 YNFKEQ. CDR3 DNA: TGTGCCAGCAGCGAGCGATGGGACAGGGACGAGCAGTACTTC. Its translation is CASSERWDRDEQYF.

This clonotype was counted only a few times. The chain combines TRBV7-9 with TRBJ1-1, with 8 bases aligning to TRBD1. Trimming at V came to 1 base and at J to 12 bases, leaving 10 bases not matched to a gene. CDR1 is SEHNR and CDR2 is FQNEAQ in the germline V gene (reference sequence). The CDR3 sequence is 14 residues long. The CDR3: CASSLVNGQGGPFF. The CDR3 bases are TGTGCCAGCAGCTTAGTTAACGGACAGGGCGGACCTTTCTTT.

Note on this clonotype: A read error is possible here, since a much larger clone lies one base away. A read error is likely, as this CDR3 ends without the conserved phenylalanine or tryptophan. The CDR3 sequence: CASSWDRIYEQYS. CDR3 nucleotides: TGTGCCAGCAGTTGGGACAGGATATACGAGCAGTACTCC. The chain links TRBV12-3 or TRBV12-4 to TRBJ2-7; 8 positions match TRBD1. The CDR3 contains 13 residues. The junction had 3 bases not matched to a gene; V was cut back by 4 bases and J by 4 bases.

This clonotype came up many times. The CDR3 DNA sequence: TGTGCCAGCAGTTACTCGAAGTTTAAAGACAGGGGATCACCCCTCCACTTT. This translates into CASSYSKFKDRGSPLHF. The rearrangement links TRBV6-5 to TRBJ1-6, with 8 bases identical to TRBD1. Trimming at V came to 0 bases and at J to 10 bases, leaving 11 bases not matched to a gene. There are 17 residues in the CDR3. The germline V gene encodes CDR1 MNHEY and CDR2 SVGAGI.

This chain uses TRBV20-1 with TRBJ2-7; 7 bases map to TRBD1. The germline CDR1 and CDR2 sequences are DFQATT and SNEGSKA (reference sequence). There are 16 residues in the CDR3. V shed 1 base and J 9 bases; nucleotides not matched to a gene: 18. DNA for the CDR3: TGCAGTGCTAGAGGGGCCGGGACAGCTGTTTACGAGGTGCAGTACTTC. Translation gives CSARGAGTAVYEVQYF.

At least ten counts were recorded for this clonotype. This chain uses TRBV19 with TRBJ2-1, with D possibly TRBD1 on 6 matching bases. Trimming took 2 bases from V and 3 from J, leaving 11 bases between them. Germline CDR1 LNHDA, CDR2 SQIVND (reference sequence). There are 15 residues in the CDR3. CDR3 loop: CASSIPGTLYNEQFF. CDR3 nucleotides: TGTGCCAGTAGTATACCGGGGACACTCTACAATGAGCAGTTCTTC.

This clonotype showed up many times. The CDR3 protein is CASSLDGPTATQYF. The CDR3 bases are TGTGCCAGCAGCTTAGACGGGCCGACTGCAACGCAGTATTTT. The V and J genes are TRBV7-6 and TRBJ2-3; D is ambiguous. From germline, CDR1 is SGHVS and CDR2 FNYEAQ. Between the trimmed V and J ends, which lost 1 base and 9 bases, there was a span of 14 bases. The CDR3 consists of 14 residues. The complete variable domain, with remaining parts taken from reference TRBV7-6 and TRBJ2-3, reads GAGVSQSPRYKVTKRGQDVALRCDPISGHVSLYWYRQALGQGPEFLTYFNYEAQQDKSGLPNDRFSAERPEGSISTLTIQRTEQRDSAMYRCASSLDGPTATQYFGPGTRLTVL.

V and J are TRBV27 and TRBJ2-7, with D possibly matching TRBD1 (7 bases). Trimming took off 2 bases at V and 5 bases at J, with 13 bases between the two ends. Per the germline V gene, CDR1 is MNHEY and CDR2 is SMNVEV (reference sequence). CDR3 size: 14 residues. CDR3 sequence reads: CASSLQGGFNEQYF. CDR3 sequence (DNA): TGTGCCAGCAGTTTACAGGGGGGCTTTAACGAGCAGTACTTC.

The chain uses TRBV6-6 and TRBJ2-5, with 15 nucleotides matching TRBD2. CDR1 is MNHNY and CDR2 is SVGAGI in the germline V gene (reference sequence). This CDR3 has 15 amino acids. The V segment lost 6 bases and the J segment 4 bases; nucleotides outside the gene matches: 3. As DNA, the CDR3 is TGTGCCAGCAGCGGGACTAGCGGGAGGAGAGAGACCCAGTACTTC. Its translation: CASSGTSGRRETQYF.

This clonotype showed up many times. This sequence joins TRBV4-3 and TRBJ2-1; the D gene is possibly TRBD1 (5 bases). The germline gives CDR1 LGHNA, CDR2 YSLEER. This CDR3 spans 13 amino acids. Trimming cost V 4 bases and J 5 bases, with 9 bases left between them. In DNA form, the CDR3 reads TGCGCCAGCAGCCGGGGCGCGGACAATGAGCAGTTCTTC. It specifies CASSRGADNEQFF.

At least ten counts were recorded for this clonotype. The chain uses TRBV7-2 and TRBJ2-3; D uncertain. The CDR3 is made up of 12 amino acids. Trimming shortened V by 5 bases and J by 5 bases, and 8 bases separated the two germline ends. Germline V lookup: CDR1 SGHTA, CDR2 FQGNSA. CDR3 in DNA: TGTGCCAGCAGCAACGCAGTAGATACGCAGTATTTT. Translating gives CASSNAVDTQYF.

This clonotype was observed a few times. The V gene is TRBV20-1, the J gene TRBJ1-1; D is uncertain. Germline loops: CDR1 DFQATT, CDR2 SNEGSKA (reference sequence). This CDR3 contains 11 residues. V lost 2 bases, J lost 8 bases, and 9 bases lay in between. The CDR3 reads CSARPQQEAFF. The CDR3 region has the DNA TGCAGTGCTAGACCCCAACAGGAAGCTTTCTTT.

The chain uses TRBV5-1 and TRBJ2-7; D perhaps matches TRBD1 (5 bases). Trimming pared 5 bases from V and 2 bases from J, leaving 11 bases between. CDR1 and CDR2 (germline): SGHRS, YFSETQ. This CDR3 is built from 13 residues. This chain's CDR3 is CASRLDIAYEQYF. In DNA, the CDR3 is TGCGCCAGCAGGCTGGACATCGCCTACGAGCAGTACTTC.

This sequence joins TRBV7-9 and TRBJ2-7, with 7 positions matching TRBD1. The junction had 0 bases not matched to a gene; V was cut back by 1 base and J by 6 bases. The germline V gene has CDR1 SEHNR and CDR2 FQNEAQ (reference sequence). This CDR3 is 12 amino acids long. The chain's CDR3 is CASSLGTGEQYF. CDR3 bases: TGTGCCAGCAGCTTAGGGACAGGCGAGCAGTACTTC.

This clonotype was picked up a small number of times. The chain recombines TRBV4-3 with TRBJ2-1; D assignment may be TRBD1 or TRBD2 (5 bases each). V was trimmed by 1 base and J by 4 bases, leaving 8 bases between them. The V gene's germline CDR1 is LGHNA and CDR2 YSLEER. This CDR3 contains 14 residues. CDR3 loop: CASSQAGPYNEQFF. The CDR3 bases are TGCGCCAGCAGCCAAGCGGGACCATACAATGAGCAGTTCTTC.

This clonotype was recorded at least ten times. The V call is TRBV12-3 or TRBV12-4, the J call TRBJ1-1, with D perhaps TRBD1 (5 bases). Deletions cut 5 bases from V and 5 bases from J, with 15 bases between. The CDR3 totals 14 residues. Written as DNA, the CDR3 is TGTGCCAGCAGTCTTCGACAGCGCCGTACTGAAGCTTTCTTT. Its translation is CASSLRQRRTEAFF.